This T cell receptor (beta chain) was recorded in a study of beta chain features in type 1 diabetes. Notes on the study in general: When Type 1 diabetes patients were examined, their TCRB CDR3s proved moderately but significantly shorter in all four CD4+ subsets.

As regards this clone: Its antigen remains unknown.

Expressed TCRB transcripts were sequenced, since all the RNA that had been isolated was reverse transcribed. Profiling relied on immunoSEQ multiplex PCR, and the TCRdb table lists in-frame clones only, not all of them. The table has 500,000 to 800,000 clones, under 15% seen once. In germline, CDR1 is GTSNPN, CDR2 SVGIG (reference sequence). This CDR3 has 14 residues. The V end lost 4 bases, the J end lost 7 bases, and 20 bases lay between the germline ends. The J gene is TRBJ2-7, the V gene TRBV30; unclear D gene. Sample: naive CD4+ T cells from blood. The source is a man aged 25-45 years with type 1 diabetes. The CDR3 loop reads CAWNSGHWLGEQYF. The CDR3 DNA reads TGTGCCTGGAATTCTGGGCACTGGCTAGGGGAGCAGTACTTC.